Listed here are 3 T cell receptor beta chains from one sample, sequenced in a study of blood T cell repertoires in COVID-19. Method: immunoSEQ multiplex PCR; TCRdb's copy keeps in-frame clones and lacks some. The top ten clones hold around 10% of a sample with roughly 75,000 clones, about 80% of them seen once. The sequenced material came from peripheral blood. The receptor set was obtained from a man between 50 and 59 years old with acute or convalescent COVID-19.

The chain joins TRBV5-6 to TRBJ1-2; TRBD1 matches at 10 bases. With V trimmed by 4 bases and J by 1 base, 10 bases remained unmatched. Looked up from germline, CDR1 is SGHDT and CDR2 is YYEEEE. CDR3 length: 17 residues. In nucleotides, the CDR3 is TGTGCCAGCAGCGATCAGACAGGGGGCCCCTTTAACTATGGCTACACCTTC. This sequence encodes CASSDQTGGPFNYGYTF.

The chain recombines TRBV3-1 (or the pseudogene TRBV3-2) with TRBJ2-2; D is undetermined. Deletions cut 4 bases from V and 6 bases from J, with 6 bases between. CDR1 is LGHDT, CDR2 YNNKEL, per germline (reference sequence). The CDR3 is 12 amino acids. CDR3 in amino acids: CASSLLSGELFF. As DNA, the CDR3 is TGTGCCAGCAGCCTTCTATCCGGGGAGCTGTTTTTT.

The V and J genes are TRBV5-8 and TRBJ2-1, with 9 bases aligning to TRBD1. V was clipped by 0 bases and J by 8 bases; unmatched bases: 6. This CDR3 is 15 amino acids long. Germline-derived CDR1 and CDR2 are SGHTS and YDEGEE. CDR3 sequence: CASSLGVGQGDEQFF. For the CDR3, the DNA is TGTGCCAGCAGCTTGGGTGTGGGACAGGGCGATGAGCAGTTCTTC. The full variable domain, rest sourced from reference TRBV5-8 and TRBJ2-1, is EAGVTQSPTHLIKTRGQQATLRCSPISGHTSVYWYQQALGLGLQFLLWYDEGEERNRGNFPPRFSGRQFPNYSSELNVNALELEDSALYLCASSLGVGQGDEQFFGPGTRLTVL.